These 5 T cell receptor beta chains originate from one sample sequenced in a study of shared clonotypes between healthy human individuals. Sequencing used immunoSEQ multiplex PCR; TCRdb keeps in-frame clones, though not all of them. There are about 2 million clones in the sample; 85% to 95% occur only once, and 0.1% to 0.15% lies in the top ten. Input material: naive CD4+ T cells sorted from blood. The subset here: CD45RA+ positively selected. The receptors stem from a man younger than 30 in good health.

A single count supports this clone. Other DNA variants within this sample encode the same CDR3. V and J are TRBV7-9 and TRBJ1-1; no firm D call. With 1 base removed from V and 1 base from J, the gap between germline ends came to 7 bases. Germline-derived CDR1 and CDR2 are SEHNR and FQNEAQ (reference sequence). The CDR3 sequence is 14 residues long. The CDR3 bases are TGTGCCAGCAGCTTAGGAGGAGGGAACACTGAAGCTTTCTTT. Translating gives CASSLGGGNTEAFF.

The chain links TRBV6-5 to TRBJ2-5; 12 positions match TRBD2. Near its end, the DNA agrees better with TRBJ2-7, so the J call may be wrong. From germline, CDR1 is MNHEY and CDR2 SVGAGI. The CDR3 runs 15 residues. Here the CDR3 DNA reads TGTGCCAGCAGCAGACGACTAGCGGGAGTCCACGAGCAGTACTTC. Amino acid sequence: CASSRRLAGVHEQYF.

The DNA for the CDR3 is TGTGCCAGCAGCTCCCGGGGAGGGGGAACTTCACCCCTCCACTTT. Translation: CASSSRGGGTSPLHF. The chain links TRBV5-4 to TRBJ1-6; a weak D match, TRBD1 (6 bases). The CDR3 is 15 amino acids. The V end lost 3 bases, the J end lost 9 bases, and 16 bases lay between the germline ends. The germline V gene encodes CDR1 SGHNT and CDR2 YYREEE (reference sequence).

This sequence joins TRBV11-1 and TRBJ2-1; 15 bases map to TRBD2. CDR3 length: 18 residues. V gave up 6 bases and J gave up 4 bases; unmatched junction bases: 10. Germline V gene data show CDR1 as SGHAT and CDR2 as FQDESV (reference sequence). The CDR3 DNA is TGTGCCAGCAGATCCCCCGGGACTAGCGGGGGGTCATACAATGAGCAGTTCTTC. Amino acid sequence: CASRSPGTSGGSYNEQFF.

Notes on this clone: Other DNA sequences in the sample encode the same CDR3. The V gene is TRBV4-1, the J gene TRBJ2-7; TRBD1 agrees at 8 bases. In germline, CDR1 is MGHRA, CDR2 YSYEKL. V was clipped by 0 bases and J by 3 bases; unmatched bases: 4. This CDR3 region has 15 residues. The CDR3 DNA is TGCGCCAGCAGCCAAGATGGGGGGACAGGCTACGAGCAGTACTTC. It is translated as CASSQDGGTGYEQYF.